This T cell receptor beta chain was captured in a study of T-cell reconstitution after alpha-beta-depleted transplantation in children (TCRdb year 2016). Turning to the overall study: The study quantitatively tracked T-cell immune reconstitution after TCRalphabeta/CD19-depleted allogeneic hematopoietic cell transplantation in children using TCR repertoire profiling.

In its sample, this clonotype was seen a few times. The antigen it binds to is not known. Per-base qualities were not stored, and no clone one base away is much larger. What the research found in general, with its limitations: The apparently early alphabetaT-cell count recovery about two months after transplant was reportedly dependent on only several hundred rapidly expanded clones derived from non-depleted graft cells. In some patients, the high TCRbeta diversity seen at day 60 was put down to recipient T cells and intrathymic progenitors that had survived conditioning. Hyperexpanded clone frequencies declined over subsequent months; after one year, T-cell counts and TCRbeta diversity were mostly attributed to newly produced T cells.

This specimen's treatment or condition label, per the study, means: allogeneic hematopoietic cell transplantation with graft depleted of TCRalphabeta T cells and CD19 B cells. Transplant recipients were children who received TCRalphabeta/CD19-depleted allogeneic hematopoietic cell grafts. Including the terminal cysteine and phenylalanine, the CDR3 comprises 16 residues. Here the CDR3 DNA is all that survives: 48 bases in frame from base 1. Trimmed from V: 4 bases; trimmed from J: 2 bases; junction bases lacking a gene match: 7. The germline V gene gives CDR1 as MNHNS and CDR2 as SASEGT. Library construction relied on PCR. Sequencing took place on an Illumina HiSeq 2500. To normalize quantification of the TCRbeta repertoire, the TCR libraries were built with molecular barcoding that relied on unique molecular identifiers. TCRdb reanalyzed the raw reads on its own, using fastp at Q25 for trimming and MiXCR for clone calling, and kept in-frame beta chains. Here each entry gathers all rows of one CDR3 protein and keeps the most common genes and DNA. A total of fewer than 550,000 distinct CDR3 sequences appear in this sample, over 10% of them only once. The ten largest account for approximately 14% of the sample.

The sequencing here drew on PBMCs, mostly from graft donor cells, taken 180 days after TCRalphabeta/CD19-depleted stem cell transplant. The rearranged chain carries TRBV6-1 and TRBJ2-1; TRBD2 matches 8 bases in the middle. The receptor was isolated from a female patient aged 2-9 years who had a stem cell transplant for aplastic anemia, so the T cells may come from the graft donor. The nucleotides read TGTGCCAGCAGTGCCTGGGGAGCGGGGGCCTACAATGAGCAGTTCTTC. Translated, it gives CASSAWGAGAYNEQFF.